These T cell receptor beta chains were read from a single sample in a study of T cell changes during pregnancy in multiple sclerosis. Data came from immunoSEQ multiplex PCR; TCRdb stores just in-frame clones and leaves some out. The sample contains some 58,000 clones, about 96% of which appear only once. Sequenced here: CD8+ T cells from peripheral blood mononuclear cells, sampled after pregnancy. These receptors all come from a female donor with multiple sclerosis, enrolled in a pregnancy study. The CDR3 runs from the conserved cysteine through the conserved F or W.

cdr3_length	v_call	cdr3_aa
13	TRBV10-3	CAISGLGEETQYF
16	TRBV27	CASSLSPGGAGVGQYF
13	TRBV29-1	CSVLTGTATEAFF
15	TRBV5-4	CASTSGSPRTDTQYF
12	TRBV29-1	CSVLWAAYGYTF
15	TRBV7-9	CASSWSGRSSYEQYF
14	TRBV29-1	CSVGGGLGKDTQYF
15	TRBV7-6	CASSLLGGNTDTQYF
14	TRBV28	CASSPDNPNQPQHF
12	TRBV7-9	CASSPTPLEQFF
12	TRBV9	CASSGGAGELFF
16	TRBV7-9	CASSFRLAEHQETQYF
13	TRBV7-3	CASSPFMNTEAFF
14	TRBV5-1	CASRYNSGANVLTF
17	TRBV4-2	CASSQESGTSAFNEQFF
17	TRBV27	CASSLFWDRGPLDTQYF
15	TRBV19	CASSISGAGADEQYF
16	TRBV10-3	CAISESFASGTDTQYF
15	TRBV10-3	CAISEPKRTGNEQYF
13	TRBV7-3	CASSSDSYNEQFF
17	TRBV28	CASSFRPTSGMGNEQFF
15	TRBV4-1	CASSLRIGAIDEQFF
14	TRBV6-5	CASSYGPLHSEQYF
15	TRBV14	CASSLLDGGGTEAFF
17	TRBV5-6	CASSLKLAGVGTDTQYF
14	TRBV27	CASSSGLARNEQFF
16	TRBV14	CASSQEGQVFADTQYF
14	TRBV7-8	CASSLDGRGITQYF
13	TRBV7-2	CASSLDGAGEQYF
16	TRBV7-9	CASSHSTGGSTDTQYF
13	TRBV2	CASSGGSRYEQYF
16	TRBV7-2	CASSLVAPREEYEQYF
14	TRBV19	CASRQGANYYEQYF
15	TRBV19	CASSIESDRDDGYTF
15	TRBV5-3	CARSLVGGDRDEQFF
12	TRBV6-6	CASRIRGKPQHF
14	TRBV5-1	CASSLAKRPNEQFF
13	TRBV11-3	CASSRDREETQYF
14	TRBV5-1	CASSLERDSYEQYF
16	TRBV6-1	CASSEPTSGKSGELFF
11	TRBV29-1	CSVSLYNEQFF
17	TRBV28	CASSLFGLAGNTGELFF
14	TRBV2	CASSEQGRHNEQFF
14	TRBV19	CASSLGTGGLAQHF
11	TRBV2	CASSEASEAFF
13	TRBV10-3	CASRVGEIYEQYF
15	TRBV2	CASSGGTSSYNEQFF
16	TRBV7-2	CASSPYGAGANEKLFF
13	TRBV5-5	CASSLDLGSEQFF
15	TRBV27	CASNDGKGDGGELFF
15	TRBV5-4	CASSFAGAAWGEQYF
12	TRBV5-4	CASGVGLETQYF
16	TRBV28	CASSFLQAGSYNEQFF